These 26 T cell receptor beta chains were sequenced from one sample in a study of early T cells in non-severe SARS-CoV-2 infection. Using its own MiXCR run on the 5' RACE reads, TCRdb lists one record per CDR3 protein. The sample holds about 60,000 distinct CDR3 sequences, 10% to 12% seen once. Sequencing was performed on whole blood, taken at baseline. These receptors all stem from an adult who was a healthcare worker with PCR-confirmed SARS-CoV-2 infection or an uninfected control (not recorded which).

The chain couples TRBV9 to TRBJ1-2; no clear D gene. This CDR3 comprises 13 residues. Germline V gives CDR1 SGDLS, CDR2 YYNGEE. The V gene lost 1 base and the J gene lost 6 bases, with 10 bases spanning the gap. The CDR3: CASSVTIVDGYTF. CDR3 DNA: TGTGCCAGCAGCGTAACCATAGTCGATGGCTACACCTTC.

This clonotype was detected only a few times. The V and J genes are TRBV7-9 and TRBJ2-3, with 11 bases aligning to TRBD2. Per the germline V gene, CDR1 is SEHNR and CDR2 is FQNEAQ (reference sequence). The ends lost 6 bases at V and 8 bases at J; junction bases unmatched: 10. The CDR3 runs to 15 residues. Written as DNA, the CDR3 is TGTGCCAGCAGGACTAGCGGGGAAACCTCACGTACGCAGTATTTT. Protein: CASRTSGETSRTQYF.

Concerning this clonotype itself: One junction end disagrees with the germline gene, perhaps due to a read error. V is TRBV7-8 and J is TRBJ1-2; 12 bases are a match to TRBD1. The CDR3 consists of 14 residues. Germline V gene data show CDR1 as SGHVS and CDR2 as FQNEAQ. CDR3: CASSHLGTGGSKAF. DNA for the CDR3: TGTGCCAGCAGCCACCTAGGGACAGGGGGCTCAAAGGCCTTC.

This clonotype has at least ten counts. The V gene is TRBV10-3, the J gene TRBJ2-3; a possible D gene is TRBD1 (6 bases). Between the trimmed V and J ends, which lost 3 bases and 4 bases, there was a span of 8 bases. The CDR3 sequence is 13 residues long. CDR1 is ENHRY, CDR2 SYGVKD, per germline. The CDR3 sequence is CAISDNRADTQYF. CDR3 nucleotide sequence: TGTGCCATCAGTGACAACAGGGCAGATACGCAGTATTTT.

This clonotype came up a few times. V is TRBV15 and J is TRBJ2-7; tentative D call: TRBD1 (6 bases). Trimming shortened V by 2 bases and J by 2 bases, and 13 bases separated the two germline ends. The CDR3 is 15 amino acids. Looked up from germline, CDR1 is LNHNV and CDR2 is YYDKDF (reference sequence). CDR3 sequence reads: CATSRYRESPYEQYF. As DNA, the CDR3 is TGTGCCACCAGCAGATACAGGGAGAGTCCCTACGAGCAGTACTTC.

The J gene is TRBJ1-2, the V gene TRBV6-1; maybe TRBD1 (5 bases). This CDR3 spans 15 amino acids. V lost 4 bases and J 2 bases, leaving 14 bases between the germline ends. The germline V gene encodes CDR1 MNHNS and CDR2 SASEGT. The DNA of the CDR3 is TGTGCCAGCAGTGGTAGGGACCGTACGAACTATGGCTACACCTTC. Residues: CASSGRDRTNYGYTF.

The V gene is TRBV10-2, the J gene TRBJ2-7; 13 bases are a match to TRBD2. Trimming removed 2 bases from V and 0 bases from J; junction bases left unmatched: 4. Germline values: CDR1 WSHSY, CDR2 SAAADI. The CDR3 extends over 17 amino acids. CDR3 residues: CASSETSGGDSSYEQYF. CDR3 nucleotide sequence: TGCGCCAGCAGTGAGACTAGCGGGGGGGACAGCTCCTACGAGCAGTACTTC.

This clonotype has at least ten counts. This chain joins TRBV7-2 and TRBJ2-2; TRBD2 is a possible D gene (7 bases). Trimming left V 1 base short and J 3 bases short, with 21 bases between. CDR3 size: 19 residues. The germline V gene has CDR1 SGHTA and CDR2 FQGNSA. This CDR3 reads CASSLVLTGGPFHTGELFF. Here the CDR3 DNA reads TGTGCCAGCAGCTTAGTCTTGACGGGGGGCCCCTTTCACACCGGGGAGCTGTTTTTT. Complete variable domain (other parts from reference TRBV7-2 and TRBJ2-2): GAGVSQSPSNKVTEKGKDVELRCDPISGHTALYWYRQSLGQGLEFLIYFQGNSAPDKSGLPSDRFSAERTGGSVSTLTIQRTQQEDSAVYLCASSLVLTGGPFHTGELFFGEGSRLTVL.

This chain joins TRBV7-9 and TRBJ1-2, with D possibly TRBD1 on 6 matching bases. Trimming took off 5 bases at V and 6 bases at J, with 19 bases between the two ends. This CDR3 contains 15 residues. From germline, CDR1 is SEHNR and CDR2 FQNEAQ (reference sequence). CDR3 bases: TGTGCCAGCAGCCCCGCGGGGGCCCCAAGGAATGGCTACACCTTC. Translating it yields CASSPAGAPRNGYTF.

This clonotype was seen at least ten times. The genes are TRBV7-8 and TRBJ1-2, with 11 bases identical to TRBD1. Germline V gene sequence: CDR1 SGHVS, CDR2 FQNEAQ. The CDR3 runs to 15 residues. Trimming at V came to 0 bases and at J to 8 bases, leaving 5 bases not matched to a gene. CDR3 protein: CASSLAGQGAGGYTF. In nucleotides, the CDR3 is TGTGCCAGCAGCTTAGCCGGACAGGGGGCGGGCGGCTACACCTTC.

The table lists this clonotype with a few counts. J is TRBJ2-7 and V is TRBV5-1; tentative D call: TRBD1 (6 bases). V was clipped by 0 bases and J by 2 bases, with 21 bases between them. Per germline, CDR1 SGHRS and CDR2 YFSETQ. CDR3 length: 18 amino acids. CDR3 nucleotide sequence: TGCGCCAGCAGCTTGGGGCAGAGGCAGGGGCTCCATGCCTACGAGCAGTACTTC. This codes for CASSLGQRQGLHAYEQYF.

This clonotype showed up just a few times. This chain joins TRBV10-1 and TRBJ2-7; D gene uncertain. V was pared by 2 bases and J by 2 bases, with 7 bases between. The CDR3 runs to 13 residues. CDR1 WNHNN and CDR2 SYGVQD come from the germline V gene (reference sequence). CDR3 loop: CASSEAETYEQYF. The CDR3 region has the DNA TGCGCCAGCAGTGAGGCAGAGACCTACGAGCAGTACTTC.

A few counts support this clonotype. CDR3 region: CASSKARWRLINEKLFF. CDR3 nucleotide sequence: TGTGCCAGCAGCAAAGCGAGGTGGCGGCTCATTAATGAAAAACTGTTTTTT. J is TRBJ1-4 and V is TRBV21-1. TRBV21-1 is a documented pseudogene. The CDR3 has 17 residues.

This chain connects TRBV9 to TRBJ1-1; D may be TRBD1 (6 bases). Germline loops: CDR1 SGDLS, CDR2 YYNGEE. V lost 3 bases and J lost 4, with 16 bases in between. The CDR3 sequence is 15 residues long. CDR3 in amino acids: CASSAPQGLSTEAFF. Here the CDR3 DNA reads TGTGCCAGCAGCGCCCCACAGGGACTAAGCACTGAAGCTTTCTTT.

The V and J genes are TRBV2 and TRBJ1-6; D not resolved. Between the trimmed V and J ends, which lost 4 bases and 7 bases, there was a span of 8 bases. The CDR3 is 13 residues long. Germline CDR1 SNHLY, CDR2 FYNNEI. CDR3 residues: CASSGAVNSPLHF. CDR3 DNA sequence: TGTGCCAGCAGTGGAGCTGTCAATTCACCCCTCCACTTT.

In this sample, this clonotype turned up a few times. The rearrangement links TRBV4-1 to TRBJ2-2; D unresolved. Germline V CDR1 and CDR2: MGHRA, YSYEKL. V lost 0 bases to trimming and J lost 4 bases, with 18 bases between them. The CDR3 runs 18 residues. For the CDR3, the DNA is TGCGCCAGCAGCCAAGACCCCAGGACCCCGCGAGGCACCGGGGAGCTGTTTTTT. This codes for CASSQDPRTPRGTGELFF.

This chain connects TRBV7-2 to TRBJ2-7; D is possibly TRBD1 (6 bases). Germline lookup yields CDR1 SGHTA and CDR2 FQGNSA. This CDR3 has 15 amino acids. V was pared by 0 bases and J by 3 bases, with 12 bases between. The CDR3 DNA is TGTGCCAGCAGCTTAGCGGCAGGGGTTGGCTACGAGCAGTACTTC. This gives the protein CASSLAAGVGYEQYF.

This clonotype was recorded many times. V is TRBV7-3 and J is TRBJ2-3; TRBD1 is a possible D gene (6 bases). The germline V gene encodes CDR1 SGHTA and CDR2 FQGTGA. V was clipped by 0 bases and J by 5 bases, with 15 bases between them. The CDR3 contains 16 residues. In DNA form, the CDR3 reads TGTGCCAGCAGCTTAACGTCGGCAGGGGCTGAAGATACGCAGTATTTT. Residues: CASSLTSAGAEDTQYF.

The CDR3 region is CSVPGQGYEQYF. Here the CDR3 DNA reads TGCAGCGTGCCGGGACAGGGTTACGAGCAGTACTTC. The chain has TRBV29-1 and TRBJ2-7; 9 nucleotides match TRBD1. V shed 6 bases, J shed 4 bases, and the junction held 4 bases outside the gene matches. CDR3 length: 12 residues. Per the germline V gene, CDR1 is SQVTM and CDR2 is ANQGSEA.

On this clonotype itself: A much larger clonotype is one base distant, so this may be a read error. The chain links TRBV7-9 to TRBJ2-1; tentative D call: TRBD2 (5 bases). Germline V CDR1 and CDR2: SEHNR, FQNEAQ (reference sequence). The CDR3 runs to 15 residues. CDR3 sequence: CVSSPSFGRGGEQFF. In DNA, the CDR3 is TGTGTCAGCAGCCCGTCCTTCGGCCGCGGAGGTGAGCAGTTCTTC.

The rearrangement joins TRBV18 to TRBJ1-4; weak D call: TRBD1 (5 bases). With 1 base removed from V and 5 bases from J, the gap between germline ends came to 11 bases. CDR3 size: 15 residues. CDR1 is KGHSH and CDR2 is LQKENI in the germline V gene. The CDR3: CASSPRDFGNEKLFF. CDR3 sequence (DNA): TGTGCCAGCTCACCACGGGACTTTGGAAATGAAAAACTGTTTTTT. Combining the CDR3 with reference TRBV18 and TRBJ1-4 gives the whole variable domain NAGVMQNPRHLVRRRGQEARLRCSPMKGHSHVYWYRQLPEEGLKFMVYLQKENIIDESGMPKERFSAEFPKEGPSILRIQQVVRGDSAAYFCASSPRDFGNEKLFFGSGTQLSVL.

This clonotype has ten or more counts. The chain uses TRBV7-9 and TRBJ1-2, with 10 positions matching TRBD1. Germline CDR1 SEHNR, CDR2 FQNEAQ (reference sequence). V lost 3 bases and J lost 1; bases outside the gene matches: 8. The CDR3 extends over 17 amino acids. In DNA, the CDR3 is TGTGCCAGCAGCTTCGGTGACAGGGGGCGCGGTAACTATGGCTACACCTTC. Its translation is CASSFGDRGRGNYGYTF. The full variable domain, its missing parts supplied by reference TRBV7-9 and TRBJ1-2, is DTGVSQNPRHKITKRGQNVTFRCDPISEHNRLYWYRQTLGQGPEFLTYFQNEAQLEKSRLLSDRFSAERPKGSFSTLEIQRTEQGDSAMYLCASSFGDRGRGNYGYTFGSGTRLTVV.

This clonotype was recorded a few times. The V gene is TRBV2, the J gene TRBJ1-1; D is unresolved. Germline V gene sequence: CDR1 SNHLY, CDR2 FYNNEI. The germline V and J ends were trimmed by 8 bases and 7 bases, with 11 bases remaining between them. The CDR3 extends over 11 amino acids. The CDR3, as DNA: TGTGCCAGCCCGTCCGGTAGTGAAGCTTTCTTT. Translation: CASPSGSEAFF.

The chain has TRBV19 and TRBJ2-5, with 7 bases aligning to TRBD2. This CDR3 is built from 15 residues. Germline-derived CDR1 and CDR2 are LNHDA and SQIVND (reference sequence). The junction had 12 bases not matched to a gene; V was cut back by 6 bases and J by 5 bases. CDR3 nucleotide sequence: TGTGCCAGTAGGAACCCGGGACGGGGAGGGGAGACCCAGTACTTC. Protein: CASRNPGRGGETQYF. The entire variable domain, with the rest obtained from reference TRBV19 and TRBJ2-5, is as follows: DGGITQSPKYLFRKEGQNVTLSCEQNLNHDAMYWYRQDPGQGLRLIYYSQIVNDFQKGDIAEGYSVSREKKESFPLTVTSAQKNPTAFYLCASRNPGRGGETQYFGPGTRLLVL.

The chain carries TRBV2 and TRBJ1-5; possibly TRBD1 for D (6 bases). The CDR3 has 15 residues. The V end was cut by 1 base, the J end by 6 bases, with 13 bases between. Germline CDR1 reads SNHLY; CDR2 reads FYNNEI. CDR3 in amino acids: CASSEGTAVRQPQHF. CDR3 coding DNA: TGTGCCAGCAGTGAAGGGACAGCGGTTCGTCAGCCCCAGCATTTT. The whole variable domain, remainder taken from reference TRBV2 and TRBJ1-5, is EPEVTQTPSHQVTQMGQEVILRCVPISNHLYFYWYRQILGQKVEFLVSFYNNEISEKSEIFDDQFSVERPDGSNFTLKIRSTKLEDSAMYFCASSEGTAVRQPQHFGDGTRLSIL.

The V call is TRBV6-1, the J call TRBJ1-3; D unclear. Trimming pared 5 bases from V and 0 bases from J, leaving 2 bases between. The CDR3 covers 12 residues. The germline gives CDR1 MNHNS, CDR2 SASEGT. The CDR3 loop is CASSTSGNTIYF. The CDR3 bases are TGTGCCAGCAGTACCTCTGGAAACACCATATATTTT.